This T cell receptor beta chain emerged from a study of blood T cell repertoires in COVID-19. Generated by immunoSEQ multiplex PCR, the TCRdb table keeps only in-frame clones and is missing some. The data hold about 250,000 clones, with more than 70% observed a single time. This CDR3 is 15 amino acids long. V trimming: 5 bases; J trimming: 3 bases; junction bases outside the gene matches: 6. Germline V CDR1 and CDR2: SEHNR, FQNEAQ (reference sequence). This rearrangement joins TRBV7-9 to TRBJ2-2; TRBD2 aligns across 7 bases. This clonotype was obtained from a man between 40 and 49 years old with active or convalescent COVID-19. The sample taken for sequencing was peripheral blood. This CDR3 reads CASSPGLQYTGELFF. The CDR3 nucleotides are TGTGCCAGCAGCCCGGGACTACAGTACACCGGGGAGCTGTTTTTT.